One and the same sample provided the 14 T cell receptor beta chains below, sequenced in a study of Ad26.COV2.S vaccination and SARS-CoV-2 variants. Assay: immunoSEQ multiplex PCR; the TCRdb copy retains only in-frame clones and omits some. The profile shows around 270,000 clones, approximately 90% of them singletons. Treatment specified: around 19 received Ad26.COV2.S at low or high dose, single or two shots; about five received placebo; per-sample allocation not given. Each sample was drawn 63 days after the first injection (of vaccine or placebo). The source material was peripheral blood, sampled in a trial of Ad26.COV2.S vaccine versus placebo. The receptors originated from a person between 18 and 65 years old who received the Ad26.COV2.S COVID-19 vaccine or a placebo.

The chain recombines TRBV6-5 with TRBJ2-7; D is unclear. This CDR3 has 13 amino acids. V lost 6 bases and J 1 base, leaving 10 bases between the germline ends. The germline gives CDR1 MNHEY, CDR2 SVGAGI. CDR3 protein: CASRGTVSYEQYF. CDR3 nucleotide sequence: TGTGCCAGCAGGGGTACGGTTTCCTACGAGCAGTACTTC.

This clone was picked up a small number of times. The V gene is TRBV7-9, the J gene TRBJ2-1; 9 bases map to TRBD2. Germline V gene sequence: CDR1 SEHNR, CDR2 FQNEAQ (reference sequence). This CDR3 region has 15 residues. Unmatched junction bases numbered 5, after V lost 5 bases and J lost 3 bases. This CDR3 reads CASSTLAGIYNEQFF. The CDR3 nucleotides read TGTGCCAGCAGCACTCTAGCGGGGATCTACAATGAGCAGTTCTTC.

This chain joins TRBV6-6 and TRBJ1-1; TRBD1 agrees at 10 bases. This CDR3 is built from 15 residues. Unmatched junction bases numbered 8, after V lost 6 bases and J lost 4 bases. Germline lookup yields CDR1 MNHNY and CDR2 SVGAGI (reference sequence). CDR3 residues: CASRARDRGPTEAFF. The CDR3 DNA reads TGTGCCAGCAGGGCCCGAGACAGGGGGCCCACTGAAGCTTTCTTT.

V gene TRBV7-9 combines with J gene TRBJ1-4, with 10 nucleotides matching TRBD1. CDR1 SEHNR and CDR2 FQNEAQ come from the germline V gene (reference sequence). J was trimmed by 2 bases and V by 5 bases; bases with no gene match: 11. This CDR3 contains 18 residues. CDR3 amino acids: CASSLSRTGGTTNEKLFF. The CDR3, as DNA: TGTGCCAGCAGCCTCTCCCGGACAGGGGGGACGACTAATGAAAAACTGTTTTTT.

The rearrangement uses TRBV7-2 and TRBJ2-5; TRBD2 aligns across 8 bases. The CDR3 runs to 15 residues. Germline V CDR1 and CDR2: SGHTA, FQGNSA. The V gene end was trimmed by 0 bases and the J gene end by 1 base; junction bases not matched to a gene: 1. The chain's CDR3 is CASSLASGTQETQYF. The DNA of the CDR3 is TGTGCCAGCAGCTTAGCTAGCGGGACCCAAGAGACCCAGTACTTC.

The chain recombines TRBV21-1 with TRBJ2-2; no check of the table's D call, TRBD2, against the DNA was made. TRBV21-1 is labeled a pseudogene. The CDR3 length is 16 residues. The CDR3 region is CASSKRPPGGTGELFF. CDR3 DNA sequence: TGTGCTAGCAGCAAACGACCCCCGGGGGGCACCGGGGAGCTGTTTTTT.

This chain connects TRBV15 to TRBJ2-7; D perhaps matches TRBD1 (5 bases). Trimming took 0 bases from V and 7 from J, leaving 10 bases between them. The germline gives CDR1 LNHNV, CDR2 YYDKDF (reference sequence). The CDR3 totals 13 residues. The DNA of the CDR3 is TGTGCCACCAGCAGAGATCAGGCAGGGGAGCAGTACTTC. Translation: CATSRDQAGEQYF. The complete variable domain, with remaining parts taken from reference TRBV15 and TRBJ2-7, reads DAMVIQNPRYQVTQFGKPVTLSCSQTLNHNVMYWYQQKSSQAPKLLFHYYDKDFNNEADTPDNFQSRRPNTSFCFLDIRSPGLGDTAMYLCATSRDQAGEQYFGPGTRLTVT.

V usage is TRBV7-9 and J usage is TRBJ1-1, with a tentative D call TRBD1 (6 bases). This CDR3 has 16 residues. Germline V gene sequence: CDR1 SEHNR, CDR2 FQNEAQ (reference sequence). Trimming stripped 6 bases from V and 1 base from J, with 18 bases between. The CDR3 sequence is CASRPSNDRKNTEAFF. CDR3 nucleotides: TGTGCCAGCAGGCCGAGTAATGACAGGAAGAACACTGAAGCTTTCTTT.

J is TRBJ1-1 and V is TRBV7-3; tentative D call: TRBD1 (6 bases). The CDR3 loop spans 13 amino acids. Trimming cost V 1 base and J 5 bases, with 8 bases left between them. Germline values: CDR1 SGHTA, CDR2 FQGTGA. The DNA of the CDR3 is TGTGCCAGCAGCTTAAGTCAGGGGACTGAAGCTTTCTTT. Protein sequence: CASSLSQGTEAFF.

There are a few counts of this clone. V and J are TRBV7-2 and TRBJ2-7, with 9 bases matching TRBD2. The CDR3 is made up of 12 amino acids. The germline V gene encodes CDR1 SGHTA and CDR2 FQGNSA. Trimming at V came to 5 bases and at J to 6 bases, leaving 2 bases not matched to a gene. Here the CDR3 reads CASSALAGEQYF. CDR3 sequence (DNA): TGTGCCAGCAGCGCACTAGCGGGCGAGCAGTACTTC.

This clone has more than one count but fewer than ten. The V and J genes are TRBV7-8 and TRBJ1-2; 9 bases agree with TRBD1. The V and J ends lost 0 bases and 8 bases, in that order; junction bases with no gene match: 7. Germline V lookup: CDR1 SGHVS, CDR2 FQNEAQ. The CDR3 runs 15 residues. CDR3: CASSLADRGSLGYTF. The CDR3 DNA reads as TGTGCCAGCAGCTTAGCGGACAGGGGATCCCTCGGCTACACCTTC.

This chain uses TRBV9 with TRBJ1-2, with 8 bases that match TRBD1. Germline V gene lookup returns CDR1 SGDLS and CDR2 YYNGEE. Losses at the gene ends were 4 bases for V and 6 bases for J; bases not matched to a gene: 14. The CDR3 contains 16 residues. This chain's CDR3 is CASSFRSRGRRDGYTF. CDR3 nucleotides: TGTGCCAGCAGCTTCCGGTCCAGGGGGCGCAGGGATGGCTACACCTTC.

The chain recombines TRBV18 with TRBJ2-3, with 8 bases identical to TRBD1. The CDR3 contains 15 residues. V shed 6 bases, J shed 2 bases, and the junction held 7 bases outside the gene matches. Germline V CDR1 and CDR2: KGHSH, LQKENI. CDR3 DNA: TGTGCCAGCTCCCCCGGGACAGGCCACACAGATACGCAGTATTTT. Amino acid sequence: CASSPGTGHTDTQYF.

This clone was seen more than once but under ten times. The V and J genes are TRBV29-1 and TRBJ1-1, with TRBD1 matching 11 bases. The CDR3 has 13 amino acids. Germline CDR1 SQVTM, CDR2 ANQGSEA. The junction had 5 bases not matched to a gene; V was cut back by 6 bases and J by 5 bases. CDR3: CSVRTGGATEAFF. The CDR3 region has the DNA TGCAGCGTGAGGACAGGGGGCGCGACTGAAGCTTTCTTT. The full variable domain, its missing parts supplied by reference TRBV29-1 and TRBJ1-1, is SAVISQKPSRDICQRGTSLTIQCQVDSQVTMMFWYRQQPGQSLTLIATANQGSEATYESGFVIDKFPISRPNLTFSTLTVSNMSPEDSSIYLCSVRTGGATEAFFGQGTRLTVV.